The 2 T cell receptor beta chains reported below all come from one sample, sequenced in a study of blood T cell repertoires in COVID-19. Sequenced by immunoSEQ multiplex PCR; TCRdb stores in-frame clones only, minus some. The top ten hold around 3.1% of the sample, which has around 100,000 clones, 87% seen once. Sequenced: peripheral blood. All receptors derive from a man aged 45 to 65 in a cohort sampled during active COVID-19.

This clone came up once. The gene calls are TRBV7-8 and TRBJ2-4; 10 bases align to TRBD2. The CDR3 is 15 residues long. J gave up 5 bases and V 3 bases, and 4 bases lay outside the gene matches. Germline CDR1 reads SGHVS; CDR2 reads FQNEAQ. The CDR3 DNA follows: TGTGCCAGCAGCTTCCGAACTAGCGGGGAAAACATTCAGTACTTC. As protein: CASSFRTSGENIQYF.

The chain recombines TRBV6-2 or TRBV6-3 with TRBJ2-7; 8 nucleotides line up with TRBD2. Trimming removed 6 bases from V and 2 bases from J; junction bases left unmatched: 15. Germline CDR1 MNHEY, CDR2 SVGEGT. The CDR3 sequence is 17 residues long. The CDR3 bases are TGTGCCAGCAGCCCCTTACCCATAGCGGGGAAAACCTACGAGCAGTACTTC. Encoded protein: CASSPLPIAGKTYEQYF.